A single sample is the source of the 13 T cell receptor beta chains below, sequenced in a study of OX40 agonist ivuxolimab in advanced cancers. Here immunoSEQ multiplex PCR was the method, and the copy in TCRdb shows in-frame clones only, minus some. The top ten hold more than 5% of the sample, which has about 100,000 clones, roughly 90% seen once. The sequences come from CD4+ or CD8+ T cells sorted from blood, collected in a trial of the OX40 agonist ivuxolimab. The receptor source for this set is an adult with an advanced solid tumor such as melanoma, head and neck, liver or kidney cancer.

The J gene is TRBJ2-5, the V gene TRBV4-3; TRBD2 matches at 8 bases. CDR1 is LGHNA and CDR2 is YSLEER in the germline V gene. The J segment lost 4 bases and the V segment lost 0 bases, leaving 10 bases of the junction unmatched. This CDR3 is built from 17 residues. The CDR3 sequence: CASSQEAVGRAPETQYF. The CDR3, as DNA: TGCGCCAGCAGCCAAGAGGCAGTCGGGAGGGCCCCAGAGACCCAGTACTTC.

The chain combines TRBV6-1 with TRBJ2-7, with D tentatively TRBD1 (6 bases). V lost 4 bases and J 1 base, leaving 11 bases between the germline ends. Germline CDR1 and CDR2: MNHNS and SASEGT. CDR3 size: 14 residues. CDR3 amino acids: CASSVNRESYEQYF. CDR3 in DNA: TGTGCCAGCAGTGTGAACAGGGAATCCTACGAGCAGTACTTC.

The chain carries TRBV18 and TRBJ2-1; TRBD1 aligns across 8 bases. The CDR3 contains 15 residues. The ends lost 3 bases at V and 9 bases at J; junction bases unmatched: 10. CDR1 and CDR2 from the germline V gene are KGHSH and LQKENI. As DNA, the CDR3 is TGTGCCAGCTCACCCCTAGGACAGGGTAACACTGAGCAGTTCTTC. Its translation is CASSPLGQGNTEQFF.

The J gene is TRBJ1-1, the V gene TRBV18, with a weak D call TRBD1 (5 bases). This CDR3 comprises 14 residues. The V gene's germline CDR1 is KGHSH and CDR2 LQKENI. Trimming stripped 3 bases from V and 2 bases from J, with 10 bases between. CDR3: CASSPGGGNTEAFF. In nucleotides, the CDR3 is TGTGCCAGCTCACCGGGGGGGGGAAACACTGAAGCTTTCTTT. Based on the CDR3 plus reference TRBV18 and TRBJ1-1, the full variable domain is NAGVMQNPRHLVRRRGQEARLRCSPMKGHSHVYWYRQLPEEGLKFMVYLQKENIIDESGMPKERFSAEFPKEGPSILRIQQVVRGDSAAYFCASSPGGGNTEAFFGQGTRLTVV.

V and J are TRBV18 and TRBJ2-7; 9 bases match TRBD1. The ends lost 6 bases at V and 4 bases at J; junction bases unmatched: 10. Germline V gene sequence: CDR1 KGHSH, CDR2 LQKENI. CDR3 length: 15 amino acids. The CDR3 protein is CASSPETGGEYEQYF. The CDR3 DNA reads as TGTGCCAGCTCCCCGGAGACAGGGGGGGAGTACGAGCAGTACTTC.

This chain joins TRBV27 and TRBJ2-2; TRBD1 agrees at 7 bases. Germline-derived CDR1 and CDR2 are MNHEY and SMNVEV (reference sequence). With 7 bases clipped from V and 6 bases from J, the junction kept 11 bases outside the gene matches. The CDR3 spans 15 residues. The CDR3 nucleotides are TGTGCCAGCACACGGAAGGGGGCCCTAGCCGGGGAGCTGTTTTTT. Amino acids: CASTRKGALAGELFF.

The chain employs TRBV7-3 and TRBJ2-5; possible D gene TRBD1, 6 bases. Germline V gives CDR1 SGHTA, CDR2 FQGTGA. Trimming took 2 bases from V and 5 from J, leaving 15 bases between them. The CDR3 has 15 amino acids. The CDR3 DNA follows: TGTGCCAGCAGCTTATTTGGGGGCAGGGAGGAGACCCAGTACTTC. Its translation is CASSLFGGREETQYF. The full variable domain, with the rest looked up from reference TRBV7-3 and TRBJ2-5, is GAGVSQTPSNKVTEKGKYVELRCDPISGHTALYWYRQSLGQGPEFLIYFQGTGAADDSGLPNDRFFAVRPEGSVSTLKIQRTERGDSAVYLCASSLFGGREETQYFGPGTRLLVL.

This clone was detected only a few times. V is TRBV19 and J is TRBJ2-1, with TRBD2 as a possible D gene (5 bases). There are 16 residues in the CDR3. V was clipped by 7 bases and J by 9 bases, with 25 bases between them. CDR1 is LNHDA and CDR2 is SQIVND in the germline V gene (reference sequence). The chain's CDR3 is CASKRYLVGVEGEQFF. DNA for the CDR3: TGTGCCAGTAAAAGGTACCTAGTCGGGGTAGAGGGTGAGCAGTTCTTC. Full variable domain (outside the CDR3, taken from reference TRBV19 and TRBJ2-1): DGGITQSPKYLFRKEGQNVTLSCEQNLNHDAMYWYRQDPGQGLRLIYYSQIVNDFQKGDIAEGYSVSREKKESFPLTVTSAQKNPTAFYLCASKRYLVGVEGEQFFGPGTRLTVL.

The V and J genes are TRBV6-5 and TRBJ1-1, with D possibly being TRBD1 (5 bases). The CDR3 is 15 residues long. V lost 5 bases and J 0 bases, leaving 13 bases between the germline ends. The V gene's germline CDR1 is MNHEY and CDR2 SVGAGI. The CDR3 DNA follows: TGTGCCAGCAGTCCACTGCGAGGGGTGAACACTGAAGCTTTCTTT. Its translation: CASSPLRGVNTEAFF.

The V call is TRBV5-6, the J call TRBJ2-5; D unclear. The germline V gene encodes CDR1 SGHDT and CDR2 YYEEEE. The V end was cut by 6 bases, the J end by 4 bases, with 7 bases between. The CDR3 length is 11 residues. The CDR3 here is CASTYGETQYF. The DNA of the CDR3 is TGTGCCAGCACGTATGGAGAGACCCAGTACTTC.

The chain couples TRBV4-1 to TRBJ1-3; no clear D. The V end lost 1 base, the J end lost 0 bases, and 22 bases lay between the germline ends. CDR3 length equals 20 residues. Per germline, CDR1 MGHRA and CDR2 YSYEKL. The CDR3 sequence: CASSQASSSTAIVSGNTIYF. As DNA, the CDR3 is TGCGCCAGCAGCCAAGCCTCCTCCAGCACGGCAATTGTCTCTGGAAACACCATATATTTT.

This chain joins TRBV19 and TRBJ2-2; D is possibly TRBD1 or TRBD2 (6 bases each). Germline V gives CDR1 LNHDA, CDR2 SQIVND (reference sequence). This CDR3 is 16 amino acids long. The V and J ends lost 7 bases and 0 bases respectively, with 15 bases between them. The CDR3 region is CASKGVEGSNTGELFF. The CDR3 region has the DNA TGTGCCAGTAAGGGGGTGGAGGGATCGAACACCGGGGAGCTGTTTTTT.

V and J are TRBV7-8 and TRBJ1-5, with a weak D call TRBD1 (5 bases). The germline V gene has CDR1 SGHVS and CDR2 FQNEAQ. CDR3 length: 16 residues. Trimming cost V 1 base and J 4 bases, with 14 bases left between them. CDR3 residues: CASSLEGQGLNQPQHF. The DNA for the CDR3 is TGTGCCAGCAGCTTAGAGGGGCAGGGTCTTAATCAGCCCCAGCATTTT.